Shown below are 18 T cell receptor beta chains from a single sample sequenced in a study of cytomegalovirus exposure and HLA in healthy donors (dated by TCRdb to the late 2010s). Libraries were made using the immunoSEQ multiplex PCR assay. For the multiplex PCR, a mixture combining 60 forward primers for TCR Vbeta segments and 13 reverse primers for TCR Jbeta segments was used. Here the immuneACCESS table is served through TCRdb, limited to in-frame sequences with V and J called. Missing clones are a known gap in these copies; in checked studies unresolved V genes cover under half, and the rest lacks a known reason. The sample data list fewer than 200,000 clones, and 9.5% of these were observed just once. The ten top clones hold over 1% of the sample. Sequencing was performed on PBMCs. The origin of the receptors is a young woman in good health and CMV-seropositive.

This clone showed up just once. The chain combines TRBV7-6 with TRBJ2-7, with no clear D. Germline loops: CDR1 SGHVS, CDR2 FNYEAQ. V was trimmed by 1 base and J by 6 bases, leaving 7 bases between them. The CDR3 is 12 residues long. The CDR3 coding sequence is TGTGCCAGCAGCTTAGTAGTGTGCGAGCAGTACTTC. As protein: CASSLVVCEQYF. The full variable domain, its missing parts supplied by reference TRBV7-6 and TRBJ2-7, is GAGVSQSPRYKVTKRGQDVALRCDPISGHVSLYWYRQALGQGPEFLTYFNYEAQQDKSGLPNDRFSAERPEGSISTLTIQRTEQRDSAMYRCASSLVVCEQYFGPGTRLTVT.

This clone came up a few times. This sequence joins TRBV5-1 and TRBJ2-3, with TRBD2 identical over 8 bases. Germline V CDR1 and CDR2: SGHRS, YFSETQ. J was trimmed by 1 base and V by 4 bases; bases with no gene match: 5. The CDR3 is 15 amino acids. CDR3 sequence: CASSLTTSGTDTQYF. Written as DNA, the CDR3 is TGCGCCAGCAGCCTTACGACTAGCGGCACAGATACGCAGTATTTT.

A few counts support this clone. The rearrangement uses TRBV7-2 and TRBJ1-2, with D possibly matching TRBD1 (5 bases). Germline V gives CDR1 SGHTA, CDR2 FQGNSA. V was trimmed by 5 bases and J by 0 bases, leaving 10 bases between them. CDR3 length equals 14 residues. For the CDR3, the DNA is TGTGCCAGCAGCAGCCCGACAGCTAACTATGGCTACACCTTC. This sequence encodes CASSSPTANYGYTF.

In its sample, this clone was seen a few times. The chain carries TRBV23-1 and TRBJ2-7; 9 bases map to TRBD2. TRBV23-1 is recorded as an ORF, its role being uncertain. V dropped 0 bases and J dropped 6; count of bases not matched to a gene: 12. The CDR3 contains 17 residues. CDR3 in DNA: TGCGCCAGCAGTCAATCTTGTAGGGGACTAGCTCCTGCCGAGCAGTACTTC. It translates to CASSQSCRGLAPAEQYF.

This clone was seen a few times. The chain combines TRBV6-5 with TRBJ2-5; the D gene is possibly TRBD2 (6 bases). This CDR3 region has 14 residues. Trimming pared 0 bases from V and 4 bases from J, leaving 9 bases between. The germline V gene encodes CDR1 MNHEY and CDR2 SVGAGI. In DNA form, the CDR3 reads TGTGCCAGCAGTTACTCGTGGGGAGGAGAGACCCAGTACTTC. Its translation is CASSYSWGGETQYF.

This clone was counted between two and nine times. The chain recombines TRBV10-3 with TRBJ1-5, with 7 bases aligning to TRBD1. The V gene's germline CDR1 is ENHRY and CDR2 SYGVKD. The CDR3 sequence is 14 residues long. With V trimmed by 3 bases and J by 6 bases, 5 bases remained unmatched. CDR3 nucleotide sequence: TGTGCCATCAGTGAAGGGGCAGGGGGTCAGCCCCAGCATTTT. It yields the protein CAISEGAGGQPQHF.

The rearrangement links TRBV5-1 to TRBJ2-3; 7 positions match TRBD2. Germline trimming cut 4 bases from V and 0 bases from J; bases unmatched to any gene: 5. Germline V gene data show CDR1 as SGHRS and CDR2 as YFSETQ. CDR3 length: 15 amino acids. CDR3 in amino acids: CASSEVGRSTDTQYF. The CDR3, as DNA: TGCGCCAGCAGCGAGGTCGGGAGGAGCACAGATACGCAGTATTTT. Filled out from reference TRBV5-1 and TRBJ2-3, the complete variable domain reads KAGVTQTPRYLIKTRGQQVTLSCSPISGHRSVSWYQQTPGQGLQFLFEYFSETQRNKGNFPGRFSGRQFSNSRSEMNVSTLELGDSALYLCASSEVGRSTDTQYFGPGTRLTVL.

This clone was recorded a few times. The chain is built from TRBV11-2 and TRBJ2-7, with D possibly being TRBD1 (6 bases). Germline values: CDR1 SGHAT, CDR2 FQNNGV. The V and J ends lost 1 base and 3 bases respectively, with 13 bases between them. The CDR3 is made up of 15 amino acids. For the CDR3, the DNA is TGTGCCAGCAGCTTAGTAAGGGGGACCGTCTACGAGCAGTACTTC. Translated: CASSLVRGTVYEQYF.

This clone appeared a few times. The rearrangement links TRBV9 to TRBJ2-2; 9 bases match TRBD1. V lost 3 bases and J lost 5; bases outside the gene matches: 8. Looked up from germline, CDR1 is SGDLS and CDR2 is YYNGEE. CDR3 length: 16 amino acids. CDR3 loop: CASSDPDRGGTGELFF. The CDR3 bases are TGTGCCAGCAGCGACCCGGACAGGGGAGGGACCGGGGAGCTGTTTTTT.

The rearrangement joins TRBV2 to TRBJ2-5, with D possibly being TRBD1 (6 bases). Germline V lookup: CDR1 SNHLY, CDR2 FYNNEI. V was clipped by 4 bases and J by 4 bases, with 22 bases between them. The CDR3 contains 17 residues. In nucleotides, the CDR3 is TGTGCCAGCAGTGTCGTAGCATTCGTACAGGGTGGAGAGACCCAGTACTTC. It is translated as CASSVVAFVQGGETQYF.

This chain uses TRBV2 with TRBJ2-6; TRBD1 might be the D (6 bases). In germline, CDR1 is SNHLY, CDR2 FYNNEI. The CDR3 is made up of 17 amino acids. Trimming cost V 6 bases and J 0 bases, with 15 bases left between them. CDR3 nucleotides: TGTGCCAGCAGGGGCCCAGGGGCCACCTCTGGGGCCAACGTCCTGACTTTC. Its translation: CASRGPGATSGANVLTF. The entire variable domain, with the rest obtained from reference TRBV2 and TRBJ2-6, is as follows: EPEVTQTPSHQVTQMGQEVILRCVPISNHLYFYWYRQILGQKVEFLVSFYNNEISEKSEIFDDQFSVERPDGSNFTLKIRSTKLEDSAMYFCASRGPGATSGANVLTFGAGSRLTVL.

This clone showed up just a few times. CDR3 sequence (DNA): TGTGCCAGCAGCCCGTGGACAGGTCAGCAGTACTTC. Its protein product is CASSPWTGQQYF. The V and J genes are TRBV7-8 and TRBJ2-7; 7 bases fit TRBD1. This CDR3 contains 12 residues. Trimming at V came to 5 bases and at J to 8 bases, leaving 6 bases not matched to a gene. The germline V gene has CDR1 SGHVS and CDR2 FQNEAQ.

In this sample, this clone turned up a few times. This chain connects TRBV29-1 to TRBJ1-1; 7 nucleotides agree with TRBD1. Trimming cost V 3 bases and J 4 bases; bases outside gene matches: 5. In germline, CDR1 is SQVTM, CDR2 ANQGSEA. This CDR3 contains 13 residues. The CDR3 loop reads CSVETQGGTEAFF. The CDR3 nucleotides are TGCAGCGTTGAGACCCAGGGGGGCACTGAAGCTTTCTTT.

The chain couples TRBV5-1 to TRBJ1-4; D not certain. The ends were cut back, 0 bases at V and 7 bases at J, with 19 bases in the middle. There are 17 residues in the CDR3. The germline V gene has CDR1 SGHRS and CDR2 YFSETQ. CDR3 sequence: CASSLDLRGRVGEKLFF. The CDR3 DNA sequence: TGCGCCAGCAGCTTGGATCTTCGTGGGAGGGTAGGTGAAAAACTGTTTTTT.

The rearrangement uses TRBV6-1 and TRBJ2-7, with D hard to call. CDR1 and CDR2 from the germline V gene are MNHNS and SASEGT. The CDR3 spans 15 residues. Trimming stripped 1 base from V and 2 bases from J, with 12 bases between. The CDR3 region is CASSEGGAVTYEQYF. For the CDR3, the DNA is TGTGCCAGCAGTGAAGGAGGTGCAGTAACCTACGAGCAGTACTTC.

The chain is built from TRBV5-4 and TRBJ2-7; D is uncertain. CDR1 SGHNT and CDR2 YYREEE come from the germline V gene (reference sequence). Deletions cut 2 bases from V and 0 bases from J, with 6 bases between. This CDR3 has 13 residues. The CDR3 DNA is TGTGCCAGCAGCTTTGCCAGCTCCTACGAGCAGTACTTC. Encoded protein: CASSFASSYEQYF. Full variable domain (missing parts from reference TRBV5-4 and TRBJ2-7): ETGVTQSPTHLIKTRGQQVTLRCSSQSGHNTVSWYQQALGQGPQFIFQYYREEENGRGNFPPRFSGLQFPNYSSELNVNALELDDSALYLCASSFASSYEQYFGPGTRLTVT.

A few counts support this clone. This chain links TRBV18 with TRBJ2-3, with 8 bases matching TRBD2. CDR1 and CDR2 (germline): KGHSH, LQKENI. This CDR3 comprises 15 residues. With 0 bases clipped from V and 5 bases from J, the junction kept 4 bases outside the gene matches. CDR3 sequence (DNA): TGTGCCAGCTCACCACCGACTAGCGCTGGAGATACGCAGTATTTT. Amino acid sequence: CASSPPTSAGDTQYF. The full variable domain, its missing parts supplied by reference TRBV18 and TRBJ2-3, is NAGVMQNPRHLVRRRGQEARLRCSPMKGHSHVYWYRQLPEEGLKFMVYLQKENIIDESGMPKERFSAEFPKEGPSILRIQQVVRGDSAAYFCASSPPTSAGDTQYFGPGTRLTVL.

The rearrangement joins TRBV6-5 to TRBJ1-2; D call uncertain. Germline V gene data show CDR1 as MNHEY and CDR2 as SVGAGI. This CDR3 region has 14 residues. The V gene lost 11 bases and the J gene lost 2 bases, with 18 bases spanning the gap. Written as DNA, the CDR3 is TGTGCCGTTGGGCTAGTGGGGAGAAACTATGGCTACACCTTC. Protein sequence: CAVGLVGRNYGYTF.